This T cell receptor (beta chain) comes out of a study of patients with pleural tuberculosis. The germline CDR1 and CDR2 sequences are LGHNT and FRNRAP. V was trimmed by 1 base and J by 10 bases, leaving 7 bases between them. The CDR3 sequence is 11 residues long. Using its own MiXCR run on the reads, TCRdb lists one record per CDR3 protein. Seen here are some 29,000 distinct CDR3 sequences, under 20% observed once, and the top ten hold roughly 3.4%. This clonotype was picked up many times. Source material: peripheral blood. The receptor was isolated from a human donor with pleural tuberculosis. The chain combines TRBV12-5 with TRBJ2-5, with D unclear. CDR3 residues: CASGLGLIQYF. CDR3 coding DNA: TGTGCTAGTGGTTTGGGCCTAATCCAGTACTTC.